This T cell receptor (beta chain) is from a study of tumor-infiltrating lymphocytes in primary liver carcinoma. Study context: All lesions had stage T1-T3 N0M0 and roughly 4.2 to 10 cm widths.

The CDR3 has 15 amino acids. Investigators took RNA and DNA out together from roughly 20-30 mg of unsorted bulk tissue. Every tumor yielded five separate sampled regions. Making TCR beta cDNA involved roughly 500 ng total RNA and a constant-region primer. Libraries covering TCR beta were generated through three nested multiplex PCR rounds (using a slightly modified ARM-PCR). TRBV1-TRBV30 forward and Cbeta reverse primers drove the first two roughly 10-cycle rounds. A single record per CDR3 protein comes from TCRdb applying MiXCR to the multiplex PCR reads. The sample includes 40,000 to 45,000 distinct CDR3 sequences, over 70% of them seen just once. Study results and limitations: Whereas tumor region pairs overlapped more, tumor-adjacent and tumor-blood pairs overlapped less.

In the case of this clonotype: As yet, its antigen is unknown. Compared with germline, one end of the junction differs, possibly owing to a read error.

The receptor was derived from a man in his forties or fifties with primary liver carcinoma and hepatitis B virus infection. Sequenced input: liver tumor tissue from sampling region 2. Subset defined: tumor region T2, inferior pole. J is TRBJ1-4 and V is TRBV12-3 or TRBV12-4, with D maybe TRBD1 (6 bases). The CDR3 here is CTSTLWGALGEKLFF. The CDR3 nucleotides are TGTACCAGCACTTTATGGGGGGCGCTGGGGGAAAAACTGTTTTTT.